One and the same sample provided the 12 T cell receptor beta chains below, sequenced in a study of CD8 T cells in ankylosing spondylitis. MiXCR was run by TCRdb on the 5' RACE reads, yielding one entry per CDR3 protein. The sample lists 350,000 to 550,000 distinct CDR3 sequences, more than 25% occurring once. Whole-study findings and limits: Characteristic of ankylosing spondylitis blood, it appeared, was a TCR beta motif comprising about eight highly homologous variants.

For these TCRs, the target antigens are not known. Sequencing was done on a sample of blood, either unsorted or a sorted T cell fraction (not recorded which). The receptor set was obtained from a male donor with ankylosing spondylitis.

This clonotype showed up just once. The chain has TRBV14 and TRBJ1-3, with a possible D match to TRBD1 (5 bases). CDR1 is SGHDN and CDR2 is FVKESK in the germline V gene. This CDR3 contains 16 residues. Trimming left V 5 bases short and J 0 bases short, with 14 bases between. The CDR3 reads CASSRGRGVSGNTIYF. The CDR3 DNA follows: TGTGCCAGCAGCAGGGGCAGAGGAGTCTCTGGAAACACCATATATTTT. Drawing the rest from reference TRBV14 and TRBJ1-3, the complete variable domain is EAGVTQFPSHSVIEKGQTVTLRCDPISGHDNLYWYRRVMGKEIKFLLHFVKESKQDESGMPNNRFLAERTGGTYSTLKVQPAELEDSGVYFCASSRGRGVSGNTIYFGEGSWLTVV.

In its sample, this clonotype was seen once. The genes are TRBV7-2 and TRBJ1-5, with D hard to call. Between the trimmed V and J ends, which lost 1 base and 7 bases, there was a span of 8 bases. CDR1 is SGHTA, CDR2 FQGNSA, per germline. CDR3 length: 13 amino acids. CDR3 nucleotides: TGTGCCAGCAGCTTAGAAACGGGGCAGCCCCAGCATTTT. The encoded protein is CASSLETGQPQHF.

This clonotype occurred a few times. V gene TRBV7-9 combines with J gene TRBJ1-2; D gene unclear. The CDR3 has 14 residues. CDR1 and CDR2 from the germline V gene are SEHNR and FQNEAQ (reference sequence). The V end was cut by 1 base, the J end by 4 bases, with 10 bases between. CDR3 protein: CASSLEAAFYGYTF. As DNA, the CDR3 is TGTGCCAGCAGCTTAGAGGCAGCGTTCTATGGCTACACCTTC.

The rearrangement links TRBV20-1 to TRBJ2-3, with 14 bases matching TRBD2. This CDR3 contains 15 residues. Trimming cost V 3 bases and J 7 bases; bases outside gene matches: 6. The germline CDR1 and CDR2 sequences are DFQATT and SNEGSKA (reference sequence). The CDR3, as DNA: TGCAGTGCTAGCCGACTAGCGGGAGGGATAAATACGCAGTATTTT. Amino acids: CSASRLAGGINTQYF.

In this sample, this clonotype turned up a few times. This chain links TRBV11-2 with TRBJ2-5; 7 bases align to TRBD1. The CDR3 runs 14 residues. V lost 4 bases to trimming and J lost 4 bases; unmatched junction nucleotides: 6. The V gene's germline CDR1 is SGHAT and CDR2 FQNNGV. For the CDR3, the DNA is TGTGCCAGCAGCTCCAAAGGGGGCATAGAGACCCAGTACTTC. It specifies CASSSKGGIETQYF.

About this clonotype itself: Possible read error: a much larger clone is one base away. Here the CDR3 omits its conserved ending phenylalanine or tryptophan, so a read error is the likely source. This chain uses TRBV5-1 with TRBJ1-2; D is uncertain. The CDR3 extends over 14 amino acids. The germline V gene encodes CDR1 SGHRS and CDR2 YFSETQ. Trimming took 3 bases from V and 4 from J, leaving 13 bases between them. CDR3 nucleotide sequence: TGCGCCAGCAGCTCTGACCTGGAAATCTATGGCTACACCCTC. This encodes CASSSDLEIYGYTL.

V and J are TRBV6-1 and TRBJ1-4; no clear D. Trimming shortened V by 8 bases and J by 11 bases, and 18 bases separated the two germline ends. CDR1 is MNHNS and CDR2 is SASEGT in the germline V gene. This CDR3 region has 13 residues. The DNA of the CDR3 is TGTGCCAGCCGACCGGGCCCAGCTCGGAAACTGTTTTTT. It is translated as CASRPGPARKLFF.

This clonotype was observed a few times. The chain recombines TRBV6-5 with TRBJ2-2, with 9 bases matching TRBD1. CDR1 and CDR2 from the germline V gene are MNHEY and SVGAGI. V trimming: 2 bases; J trimming: 6 bases; junction bases outside the gene matches: 10. This CDR3 comprises 17 residues. CDR3 in DNA: TGTGCCAGCAGTTACACCACAGGGGGCCTTCCTGCCGGGGAGCTGTTTTTT. Protein sequence: CASSYTTGGLPAGELFF.

This clonotype was picked up a small number of times. The chain has TRBV20-1 and TRBJ2-1; D not resolved. This CDR3 comprises 15 residues. The germline CDR1 and CDR2 sequences are DFQATT and SNEGSKA (reference sequence). V shed 1 base and J shed 4 bases, with 14 bases lying between them. The CDR3 sequence: CSARVGQEKYNEQFF. The DNA of the CDR3 is TGCAGTGCTAGAGTTGGTCAGGAGAAATACAATGAGCAGTTCTTC.

This chain uses TRBV10-3 with TRBJ2-3, with 9 bases matching TRBD1. This CDR3 has 17 amino acids. Germline assignment: CDR1 ENHRY and CDR2 SYGVKD. The J segment lost 2 bases and the V segment lost 0 bases, leaving 6 bases of the junction unmatched. As DNA, the CDR3 is TGTGCCATCAGTGAGTCTAGGACAGGGGCCAACACAGATACGCAGTATTTT. It is translated as CAISESRTGANTDTQYF.

This clonotype showed up just a few times. CDR3 bases: TGTGCCAGCAGCTTCCCGGGACACACGAACACCGGGGAGCTGTTTTTT. It specifies CASSFPGHTNTGELFF. The rearrangement links TRBV7-9 to TRBJ2-2, with D maybe TRBD1 (6 bases). With 3 bases removed from V and 0 bases from J, the gap between germline ends came to 11 bases. The CDR3 has 16 residues. CDR1 SEHNR and CDR2 FQNEAQ come from the germline V gene (reference sequence).

This clonotype was picked up a small number of times. The chain employs TRBV15 and TRBJ1-3, with TRBD1 as a possible D gene (5 bases). V gave up 0 bases and J gave up 4 bases, with 10 bases separating them. Germline lookup yields CDR1 LNHNV and CDR2 YYDKDF (reference sequence). This CDR3 has 15 residues. CDR3 amino acids: CATSRDWGSGNTIYF. CDR3 DNA sequence: TGTGCCACCAGCAGAGATTGGGGGTCCGGAAACACCATATATTTT.